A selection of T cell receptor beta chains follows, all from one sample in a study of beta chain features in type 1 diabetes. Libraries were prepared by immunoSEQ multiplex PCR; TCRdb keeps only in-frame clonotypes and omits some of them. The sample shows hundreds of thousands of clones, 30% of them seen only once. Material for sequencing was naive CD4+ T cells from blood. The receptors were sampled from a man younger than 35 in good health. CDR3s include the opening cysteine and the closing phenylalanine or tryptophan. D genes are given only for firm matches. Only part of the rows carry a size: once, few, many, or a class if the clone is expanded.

DNA: TGTGCCAGCAGTGCACCCCAGGGTCTGCAGGAGACCCAGTACTTC
CDR3: CASSAPQGLQETQYF
V: TRBV28
size: NA
J: TRBJ2-5
length: 15
D: NA

DNA: TGTGCCAGCAGCTTAATTGGACAGACCTACGAGCAGTACTTC
CDR3: CASSLIGQTYEQYF
V: TRBV7-2
size: NA
J: TRBJ2-7
length: 14
D: NA

DNA: TGTGCCTGGAGTGTACCCGGGGTTCATTACTCTGGAAACACCATATATTTT
CDR3: CAWSVPGVHYSGNTIYF
V: TRBV30
size: few
J: TRBJ1-3
length: 17
D: NA

DNA: TGTGCCAGCAGCCCAGGCGGCTCGACAGAGCAGTACTTC
CDR3: CASSPGGSTEQYF
V: TRBV7-2
size: NA
J: TRBJ2-7
length: 13
D: NA

DNA: TGCAGCGTTGACCAGGGGGCGACTGAAGCTTTCTTT
CDR3: CSVDQGATEAFF
V: TRBV29-1
size: NA
J: TRBJ1-1
length: 12
D: TRBD1

DNA: TGTGCCAGCAGCTTGTTGGGCGGCGGGAGCGGGGTAGATACGCAGTATTTT
CDR3: CASSLLGGGSGVDTQYF
V: TRBV7-6
size: NA
J: TRBJ2-3
length: 17
D: TRBD2

DNA: TGTGCCTGGAGTGTACGTTACAGGGCCCACCAAGAGACCCAGTACTTC
CDR3: CAWSVRYRAHQETQYF
V: TRBV30
size: NA
J: TRBJ2-5
length: 16
D: NA

DNA: TGTGCCACCAGCAGAGATACGACCCGGGAGACCCAGTACTTC
CDR3: CATSRDTTRETQYF
V: TRBV15
size: NA
J: TRBJ2-5
length: 14
D: NA

DNA: TGTGCCAGCAGCGTAGCTGGAGGACAACAAGAGACCCAGTACTTC
CDR3: CASSVAGGQQETQYF
V: TRBV9
size: NA
J: TRBJ2-5
length: 15
D: NA

DNA: TGTGCCAGCAGCATTCTCCCGGGACAACATCACTACGAGCAGTACTTC
CDR3: CASSILPGQHHYEQYF
V: TRBV21-1
size: few
J: TRBJ2-7
length: 16
D: NA

DNA: TGTGCCAGCAGCCTCCGACTAGCGGTGGATGAGCAGTACTTC
CDR3: CASSLRLAVDEQYF
V: TRBV7-2
size: few
J: TRBJ2-7
length: 14
D: TRBD2

DNA: TGCGCCAGCAGCCAAGATCCAGGCAGGGGAGAGACCCAGTACTTC
CDR3: CASSQDPGRGETQYF
V: TRBV4-3
size: NA
J: TRBJ2-5
length: 15
D: NA

DNA: TGTGCCAGCAGCGTAAGCGGGAGTCTCACCGGGGAGCTGTTTTTT
CDR3: CASSVSGSLTGELFF
V: TRBV9
size: few
J: TRBJ2-2
length: 15
D: TRBD2